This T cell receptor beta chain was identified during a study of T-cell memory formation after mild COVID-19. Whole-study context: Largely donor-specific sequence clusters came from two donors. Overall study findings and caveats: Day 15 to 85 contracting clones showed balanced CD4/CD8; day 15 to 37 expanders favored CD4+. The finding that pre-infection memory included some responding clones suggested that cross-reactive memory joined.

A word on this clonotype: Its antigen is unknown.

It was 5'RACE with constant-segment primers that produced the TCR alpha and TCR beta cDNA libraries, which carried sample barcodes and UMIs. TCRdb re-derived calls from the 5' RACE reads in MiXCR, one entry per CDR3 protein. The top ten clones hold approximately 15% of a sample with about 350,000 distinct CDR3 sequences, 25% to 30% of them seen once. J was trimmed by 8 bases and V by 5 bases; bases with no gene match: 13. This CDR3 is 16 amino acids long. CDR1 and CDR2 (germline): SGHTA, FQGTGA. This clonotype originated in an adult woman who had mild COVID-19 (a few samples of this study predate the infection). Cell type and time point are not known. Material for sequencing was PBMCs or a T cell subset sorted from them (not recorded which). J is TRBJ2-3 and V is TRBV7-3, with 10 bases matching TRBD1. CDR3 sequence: CASSGSGTGALVTQYF. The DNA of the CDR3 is TGTGCCAGCAGCGGCTCCGGGACAGGGGCCTTAGTTACGCAGTATTTT.